This T cell receptor beta chain is from a study of Tregs in tolerant kidney transplant recipients (dated by TCRdb to between 2017 and 2020). Concerning the study at large: The study used TCRbeta sequencing to identify donor-specific regulatory T cells before combined kidney and bone marrow transplantation, then tracked those cells after transplant. Results the study describes overall, beyond this receptor: Because only a small number of patients were included, the study had limitations, and the results will need to be validated in larger populations as well as under other immunosuppression protocols. Biological reproducibility was not examined directly, but technical replication error appeared to be minimal. The most biologically relevant and donor-specific TCRbeta repertoire appeared to be identified by expanding Tregs with activated donor B cells. In tolerant patients, the expansion of donor-specific Tregs was greater than global Treg expansion, suggesting that the expansion was antigen-driven rather than nonspecific. For some patients the PCR primers changed over time, which made it impossible to compare the samples from those patients at the nucleotide level.

Transplants used related donors with nonmyeloablative bone marrow transplantation; mixed chimerism was transient in the human trials. Unstimulated Tregs (CD4+CD25+CD127-), CD4+ non-Tregs (CD4+CD25-), CD4 and CD8 cells were FACS-sorted from thawed PBMCs. The patients were a handful of recipients of combined kidney and bone marrow transplants from the ITN036ST trial, and samples were available only for these trial subjects. Healthy control blood was separated into PBMCs by Ficoll density gradient and cryopreserved, and patient PBMCs were collected both before and after transplant. Regarding this clone: Its antigen is currently not known. Base qualities were left out, and no much larger clone turns up one base away.

From a lookup of the germline V gene, CDR1 and CDR2 are KGHSH and LQKENI. Counted from cysteine to phenylalanine, this CDR3 has 16 amino acids. The only DNA kept is the CDR3, 48 bases in frame from the first base. Trimming leaves V shorter by 3 bases and J shorter by 2 bases, with the junction holding 7 bases beyond the gene matches. Genomic DNA was extracted from sorted cells with the QIAGEN DNeasy Blood and Tissue Kit for TCRbeta CDR3 sequencing. High-throughput TCRbeta CDR3 sequencing, which included PCR amplification with bias correction and internal controls, was done commercially through immunoSEQ. The original methods were these. A unique productive TCRbeta sequence was defined by the CDR3 nucleotide sequence when primers matched, and otherwise by the CDR3 amino acid sequence together with the Vbeta and Jbeta genes. As a correction for sorting error, sequences shared between sorted populations at a frequency ratio of 2:1 or less were discarded, and the remaining shared sequences were assigned to the higher population. Donor-reactive sequences were defined as at least 5-fold expanded in CFSE-low cells versus unstimulated cells, with frequency of at least 0.01% in CFSE-low cells. Repertoire divergence was quantified by Jensen-Shannon divergence calculated from the top 100 TCRbeta sequences ranked by frequency. When a sample had multiple sequencing runs, each run was corrected for sorting error separately and the runs were then pooled. TCRdb mirrors the immuneACCESS table, restricted to in-frame sequences. Some clones are absent from its copies; in checked studies, under half trace to an unresolved V gene, and the reason for the others is unknown. The V and J calls and clone size are taken from that table; D and trimming were inferred from the DNA. This sample is represented by tens of thousands of clones; 80% to 95% of them were singletons. 1.5% to 2% of the sample is held by the ten biggest clonotypes.

The V and J genes are TRBV18 and TRBJ2-3, and 8 junction bases match TRBD2. Here the sequenced sample was CD4+ T cells from blood (PBMCs), taken 12 months after the transplant. The sequence came from a human patient who received a combined kidney and bone marrow transplant. Because of the transplant, the T cells may be the graft donor's rather than the patient's own. The CDR3 sequence is CASSPLAGTPTDTQYF. The nucleotide sequence reads as follows: TGTGCCAGCTCACCTTTAGCGGGGACACCCACAGATACGCAGTATTTT.